Sequencing of this T cell receptor beta chain was carried out in a study of cytomegalovirus exposure and HLA in healthy donors. Germline V lookup: CDR1 MNHEY, CDR2 SMNVEV (reference sequence). V shed 5 bases and J 1 base; nucleotides not matched to a gene: 1. This CDR3 is 13 amino acids long. 13 Jbeta primers and 60 Vbeta primers were used for the PCR. Method: immunoSEQ multiplex PCR; TCRdb's copy keeps in-frame clones and lacks some. The sample lists some 120,000 clones; 77% were seen once. The chain combines TRBV27 with TRBJ2-5, with 7 bases fitting TRBD1. The material sequenced was PBMCs. This sequence originates from a woman in her 40s in good health and CMV-seropositive. As DNA, the CDR3 is TGTGCCAGCAGTGGACAGGTCCAAGAGACCCAGTACTTC. Encoded protein: CASSGQVQETQYF.